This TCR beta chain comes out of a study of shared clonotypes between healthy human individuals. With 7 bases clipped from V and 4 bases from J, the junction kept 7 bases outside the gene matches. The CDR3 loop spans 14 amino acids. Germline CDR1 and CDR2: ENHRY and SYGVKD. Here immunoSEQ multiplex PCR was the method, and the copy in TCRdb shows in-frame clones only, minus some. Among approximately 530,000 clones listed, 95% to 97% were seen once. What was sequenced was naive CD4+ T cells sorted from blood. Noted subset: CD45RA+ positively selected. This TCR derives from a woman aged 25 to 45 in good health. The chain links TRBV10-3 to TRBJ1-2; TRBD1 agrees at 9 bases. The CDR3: CAINTGGSFYGYTF. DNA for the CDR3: TGTGCCATCAACACAGGGGGCAGCTTCTATGGCTACACCTTC.